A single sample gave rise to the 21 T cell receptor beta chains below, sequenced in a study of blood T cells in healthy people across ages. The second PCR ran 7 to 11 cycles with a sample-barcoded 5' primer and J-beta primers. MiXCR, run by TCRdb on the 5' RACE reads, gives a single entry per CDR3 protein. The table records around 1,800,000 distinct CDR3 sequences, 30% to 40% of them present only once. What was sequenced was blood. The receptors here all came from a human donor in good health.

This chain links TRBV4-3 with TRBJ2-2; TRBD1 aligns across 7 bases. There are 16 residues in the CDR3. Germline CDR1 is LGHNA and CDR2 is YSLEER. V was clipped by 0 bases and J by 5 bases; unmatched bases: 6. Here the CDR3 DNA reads TGCGCCAGCAGCCAAGATGTAGGGGGACAGACCGGGGAGCTGTTTTTT. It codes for CASSQDVGGQTGELFF.

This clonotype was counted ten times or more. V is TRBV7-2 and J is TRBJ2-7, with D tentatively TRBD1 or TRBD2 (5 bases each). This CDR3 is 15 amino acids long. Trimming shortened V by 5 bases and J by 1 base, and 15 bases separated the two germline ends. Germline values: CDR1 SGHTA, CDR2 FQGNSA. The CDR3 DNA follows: TGTGCCAGCAGCACTCGAGAGGGGTGGTCCTACGAGCAGTACTTC. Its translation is CASSTREGWSYEQYF.

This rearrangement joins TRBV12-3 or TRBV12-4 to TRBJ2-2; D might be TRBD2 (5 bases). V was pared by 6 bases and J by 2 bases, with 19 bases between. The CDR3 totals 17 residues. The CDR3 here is CASSQPRTGFNTGELFF. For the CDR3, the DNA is TGTGCCAGCAGCCAGCCACGCACGGGGTTTAACACCGGGGAGCTGTTTTTT.

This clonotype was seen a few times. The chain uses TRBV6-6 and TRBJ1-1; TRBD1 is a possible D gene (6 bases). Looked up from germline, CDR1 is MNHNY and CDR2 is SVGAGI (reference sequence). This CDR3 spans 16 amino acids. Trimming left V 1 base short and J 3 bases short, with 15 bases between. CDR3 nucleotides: TGTGCCAGCAGTTACTGGACAGAACAGGGTGACACTGAAGCTTTCTTT. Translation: CASSYWTEQGDTEAFF.

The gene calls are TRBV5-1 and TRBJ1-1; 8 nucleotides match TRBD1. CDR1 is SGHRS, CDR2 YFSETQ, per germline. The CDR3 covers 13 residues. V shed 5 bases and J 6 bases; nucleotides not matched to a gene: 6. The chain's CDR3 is CASRRGQEAEAFF. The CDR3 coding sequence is TGCGCCAGCAGAAGGGGACAGGAGGCTGAAGCTTTCTTT.

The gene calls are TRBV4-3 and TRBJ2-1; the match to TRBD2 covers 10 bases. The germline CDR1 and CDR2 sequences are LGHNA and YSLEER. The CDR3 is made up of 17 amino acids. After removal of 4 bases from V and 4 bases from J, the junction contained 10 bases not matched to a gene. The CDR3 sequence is CASSPLLTSGDYNEQFF. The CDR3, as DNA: TGCGCCAGCAGCCCCCTCCTTACTAGCGGGGATTACAATGAGCAGTTCTTC.

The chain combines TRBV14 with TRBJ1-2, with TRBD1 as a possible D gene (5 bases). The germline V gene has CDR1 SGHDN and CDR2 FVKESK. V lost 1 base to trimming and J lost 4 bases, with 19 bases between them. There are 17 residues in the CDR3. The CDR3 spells CASSQALRQGGSYGYTF. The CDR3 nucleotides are TGTGCCAGCAGCCAAGCCCTACGGCAGGGTGGGAGCTATGGCTACACCTTC.

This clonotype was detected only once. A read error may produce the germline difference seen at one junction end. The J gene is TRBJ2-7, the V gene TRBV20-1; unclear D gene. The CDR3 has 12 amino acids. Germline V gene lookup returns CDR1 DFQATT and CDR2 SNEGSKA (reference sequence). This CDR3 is CSARRETYERYF. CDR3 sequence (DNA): TGCAGTGCTAGACGTGAGACCTACGAGCGGTACTTC.

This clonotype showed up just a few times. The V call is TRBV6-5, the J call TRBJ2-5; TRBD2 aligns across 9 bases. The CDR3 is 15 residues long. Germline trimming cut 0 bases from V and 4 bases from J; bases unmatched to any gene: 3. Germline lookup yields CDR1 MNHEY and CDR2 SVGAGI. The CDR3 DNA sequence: TGTGCCAGCAGTTACTCGAGCGGGGGGACAGAGACCCAGTACTTC. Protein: CASSYSSGGTETQYF.

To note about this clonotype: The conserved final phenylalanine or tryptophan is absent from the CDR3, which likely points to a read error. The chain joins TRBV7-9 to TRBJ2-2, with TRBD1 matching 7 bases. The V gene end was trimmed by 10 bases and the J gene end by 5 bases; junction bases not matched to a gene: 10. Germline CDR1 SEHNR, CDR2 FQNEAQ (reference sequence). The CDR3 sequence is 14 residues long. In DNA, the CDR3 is TGTGCCATAATACGACAGGGAGTAACCGGGGAGCTGTTTTGT. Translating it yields CAIIRQGVTGELFC.

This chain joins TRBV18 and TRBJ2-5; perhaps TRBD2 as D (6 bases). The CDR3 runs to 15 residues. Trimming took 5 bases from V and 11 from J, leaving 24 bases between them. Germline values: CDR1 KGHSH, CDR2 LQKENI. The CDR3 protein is CASSSFGNSNREQYF. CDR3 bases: TGTGCCAGCTCATCTTTCGGGAACTCAAACCGGGAGCAGTACTTC.

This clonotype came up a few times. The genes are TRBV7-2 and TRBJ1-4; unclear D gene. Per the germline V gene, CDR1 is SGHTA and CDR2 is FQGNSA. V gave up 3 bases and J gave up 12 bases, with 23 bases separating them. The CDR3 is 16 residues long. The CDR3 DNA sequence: TGTGCCAGCAGCTTTAGGCCAGGCCCGCGTAACGAAGAACTGTTTTTT. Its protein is CASSFRPGPRNEELFF.

The CDR3, as DNA: TGCGCCAGCAGCTTTACAGGGGTCTACAATGAGCAGTTCTTC. Translating gives CASSFTGVYNEQFF. The chain is built from TRBV5-1 and TRBJ2-1; 7 bases map to TRBD1. V dropped 2 bases and J dropped 3; count of bases not matched to a gene: 2. The CDR3 has 14 amino acids. Germline V CDR1 and CDR2: SGHRS, YFSETQ.

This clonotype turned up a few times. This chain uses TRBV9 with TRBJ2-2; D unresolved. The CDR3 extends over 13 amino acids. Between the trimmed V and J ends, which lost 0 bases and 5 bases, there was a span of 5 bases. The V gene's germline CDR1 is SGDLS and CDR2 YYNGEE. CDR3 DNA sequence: TGTGCCAGCAGCGTAGGCCCTACCGGGGAGCTGTTTTTT. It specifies CASSVGPTGELFF. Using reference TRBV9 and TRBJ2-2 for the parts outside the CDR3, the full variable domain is DSGVTQTPKHLITATGQRVTLRCSPRSGDLSVYWYQQSLDQGLQFLIQYYNGEERAKGNILERFSAQQFPDLHSELNLSSLELGDSALYFCASSVGPTGELFFGEGSRLTVL.

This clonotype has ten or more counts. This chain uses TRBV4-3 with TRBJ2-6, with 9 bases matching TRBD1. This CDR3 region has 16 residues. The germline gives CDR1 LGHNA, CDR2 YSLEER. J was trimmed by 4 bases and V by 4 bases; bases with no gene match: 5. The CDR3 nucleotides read TGCGCCAGCAGCCGGGGGACAGGGACAGGGGCCAACGTCCTGACTTTC. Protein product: CASSRGTGTGANVLTF.

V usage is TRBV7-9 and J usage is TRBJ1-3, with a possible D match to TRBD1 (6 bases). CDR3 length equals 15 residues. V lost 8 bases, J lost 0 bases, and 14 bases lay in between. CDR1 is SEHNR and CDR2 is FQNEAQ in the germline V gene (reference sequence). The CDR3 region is CASSRGDGSGNTIYF. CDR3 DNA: TGTGCCAGCTCGAGGGGGGACGGCTCTGGAAACACCATATATTTT.

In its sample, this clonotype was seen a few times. The CDR3: CASSPLTGDSNQPQHF. CDR3 bases: TGTGCCAGCAGTCCCCTGACAGGGGATAGCAATCAGCCCCAGCATTTT. This chain connects TRBV12-3 or TRBV12-4 to TRBJ1-5, with 8 bases that match TRBD1. This CDR3 contains 16 residues. The V gene end was trimmed by 5 bases and the J gene end by 0 bases; junction bases not matched to a gene: 6.

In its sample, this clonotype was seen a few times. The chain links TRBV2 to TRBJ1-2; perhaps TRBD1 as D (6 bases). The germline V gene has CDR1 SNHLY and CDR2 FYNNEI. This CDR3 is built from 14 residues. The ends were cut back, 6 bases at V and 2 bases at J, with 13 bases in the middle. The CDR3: CASSDPDRNYGYTF. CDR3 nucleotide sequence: TGTGCCAGCAGCGATCCGGACAGAAACTATGGCTACACCTTC.

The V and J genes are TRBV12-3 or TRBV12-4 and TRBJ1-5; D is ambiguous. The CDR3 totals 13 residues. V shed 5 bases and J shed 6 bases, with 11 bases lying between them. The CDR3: CASSLRRVQPQHF. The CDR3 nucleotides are TGTGCCAGCAGTCTAAGGAGGGTTCAGCCCCAGCATTTT.

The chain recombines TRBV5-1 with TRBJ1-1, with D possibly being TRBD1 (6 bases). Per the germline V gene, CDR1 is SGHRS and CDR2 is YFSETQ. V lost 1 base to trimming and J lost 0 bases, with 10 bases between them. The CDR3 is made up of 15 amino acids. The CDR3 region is CASSLTGNLNTEAFF. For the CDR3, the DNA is TGCGCCAGCAGCTTGACAGGGAACTTGAACACTGAAGCTTTCTTT.

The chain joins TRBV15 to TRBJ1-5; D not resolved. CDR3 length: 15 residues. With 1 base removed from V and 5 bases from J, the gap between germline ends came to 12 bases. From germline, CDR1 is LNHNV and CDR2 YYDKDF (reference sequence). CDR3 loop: CATSRGLGSHQPQHF. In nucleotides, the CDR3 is TGTGCCACCAGCAGAGGTCTGGGCTCCCATCAGCCCCAGCATTTT.